The entry below describes one T cell receptor beta chain. Spiked synthetic TCR analogs estimated absolute template abundance per PCR. Clones were read by immunoSEQ multiplex PCR, and TCRdb kept only the in-frame ones, dropping some. The sample records some 97,000 clones, approximately 90% being singletons. This sample was included in a study of PD-L1 blockade in urothelial cancer. Patients had locally advanced or metastatic urothelial carcinoma. V shed 0 bases and J shed 3 bases, with 12 bases lying between them. CDR1 and CDR2 from the germline V gene are MNHEY and SVGAGI. This CDR3 spans 16 amino acids.

The TCR sequence derives from a woman older than 75 with urothelial cancer. The gene calls are TRBV6-5 and TRBJ1-3, with a possible D match to TRBD1 (6 bases). The sequences come from PBMCs, collected around atezolizumab (anti-PD-L1) treatment. The CDR3 sequence is CASSYSTQGNGNTIYF. The CDR3 region has the DNA TGTGCCAGCAGTTACTCGACCCAGGGGAATGGAAACACCATATATTTT.